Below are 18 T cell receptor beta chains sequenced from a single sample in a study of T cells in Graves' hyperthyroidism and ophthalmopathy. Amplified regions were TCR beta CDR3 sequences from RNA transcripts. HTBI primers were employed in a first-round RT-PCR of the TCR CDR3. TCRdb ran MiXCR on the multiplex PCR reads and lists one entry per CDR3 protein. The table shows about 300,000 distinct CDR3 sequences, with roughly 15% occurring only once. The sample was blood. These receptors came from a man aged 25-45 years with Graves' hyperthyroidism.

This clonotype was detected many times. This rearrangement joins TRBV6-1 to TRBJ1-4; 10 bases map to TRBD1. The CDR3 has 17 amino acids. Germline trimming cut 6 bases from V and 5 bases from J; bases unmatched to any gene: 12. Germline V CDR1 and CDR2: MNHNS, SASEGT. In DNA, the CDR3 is TGTGCCAGCAGCTCCGGACAGGGGGGTCTGGTAAATGAAAAACTGTTTTTT. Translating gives CASSSGQGGLVNEKLFF.

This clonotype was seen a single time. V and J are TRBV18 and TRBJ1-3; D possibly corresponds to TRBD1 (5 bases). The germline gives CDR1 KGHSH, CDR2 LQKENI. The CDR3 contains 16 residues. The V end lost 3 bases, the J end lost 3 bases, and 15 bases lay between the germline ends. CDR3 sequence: CASSPSRQLDGNTIYF. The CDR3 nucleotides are TGTGCCAGCTCACCTTCCCGACAGTTAGATGGAAACACCATATATTTT.

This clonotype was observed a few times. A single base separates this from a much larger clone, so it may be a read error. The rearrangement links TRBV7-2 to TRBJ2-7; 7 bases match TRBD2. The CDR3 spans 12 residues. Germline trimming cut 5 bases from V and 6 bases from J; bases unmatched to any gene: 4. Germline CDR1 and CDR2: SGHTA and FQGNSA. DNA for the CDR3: TGTGCCAGCAGCCTGACTAGCTGCGAGCAGTACTTC. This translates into CASSLTSCEQYF.

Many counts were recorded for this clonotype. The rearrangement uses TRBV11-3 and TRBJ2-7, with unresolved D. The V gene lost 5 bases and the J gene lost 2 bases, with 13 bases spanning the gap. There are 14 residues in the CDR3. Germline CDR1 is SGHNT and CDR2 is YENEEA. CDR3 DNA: TGTGCCAGCAGCGAGGAGTTTCTAACCTACGAGCAGTACTTC. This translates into CASSEEFLTYEQYF.

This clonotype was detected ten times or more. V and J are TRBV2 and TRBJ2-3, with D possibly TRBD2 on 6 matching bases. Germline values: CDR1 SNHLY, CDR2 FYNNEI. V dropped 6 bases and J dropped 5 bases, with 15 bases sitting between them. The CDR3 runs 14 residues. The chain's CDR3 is CASRQTGEGDTQYF. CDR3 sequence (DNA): TGTGCCAGCAGGCAAACGGGAGAAGGAGATACGCAGTATTTT. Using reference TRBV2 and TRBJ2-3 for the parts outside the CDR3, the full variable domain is EPEVTQTPSHQVTQMGQEVILRCVPISNHLYFYWYRQILGQKVEFLVSFYNNEISEKSEIFDDQFSVERPDGSNFTLKIRSTKLEDSAMYFCASRQTGEGDTQYFGPGTRLTVL.

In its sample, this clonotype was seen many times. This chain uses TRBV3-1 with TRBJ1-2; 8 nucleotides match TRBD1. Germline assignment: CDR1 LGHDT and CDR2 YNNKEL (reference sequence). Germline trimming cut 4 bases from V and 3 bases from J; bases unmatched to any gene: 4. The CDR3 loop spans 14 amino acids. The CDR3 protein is CASSPYRGDYGYTF. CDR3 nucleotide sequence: TGTGCCAGCAGCCCCTACAGGGGGGACTATGGCTACACCTTC. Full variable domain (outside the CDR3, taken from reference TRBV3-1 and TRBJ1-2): DTAVSQTPKYLVTQMGNDKSIKCEQNLGHDTMYWYKQDSKKFLKIMFSYNNKELIINETVPNRFSPKSPDKAHLNLHINSLELGDSAVYFCASSPYRGDYGYTFGSGTRLTVV.

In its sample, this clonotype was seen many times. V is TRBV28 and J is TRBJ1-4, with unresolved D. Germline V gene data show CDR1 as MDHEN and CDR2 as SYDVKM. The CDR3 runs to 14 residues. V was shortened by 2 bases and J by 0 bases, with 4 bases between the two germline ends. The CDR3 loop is CASSLEATNEKLFF. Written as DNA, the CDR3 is TGTGCCAGCAGTTTAGAGGCAACTAATGAAAAACTGTTTTTT.

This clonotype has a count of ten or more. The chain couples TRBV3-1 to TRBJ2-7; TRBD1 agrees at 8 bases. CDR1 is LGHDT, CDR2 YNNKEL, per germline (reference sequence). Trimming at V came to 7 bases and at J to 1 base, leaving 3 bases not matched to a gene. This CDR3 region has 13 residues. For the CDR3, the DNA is TGTGCCAGCAAGGGACAGGCGTCCTACGAGCAGTACTTC. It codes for CASKGQASYEQYF.

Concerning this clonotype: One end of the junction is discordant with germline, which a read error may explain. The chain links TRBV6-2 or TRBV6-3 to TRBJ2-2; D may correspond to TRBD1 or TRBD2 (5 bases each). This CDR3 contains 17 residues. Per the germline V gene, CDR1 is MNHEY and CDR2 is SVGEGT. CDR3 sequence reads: CASSPGPGTENAGELFF. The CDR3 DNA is TGTGCCAGCAGCCCCGGACCTGGGACGGAGAACGCCGGGGAGCTGTTTTTT.

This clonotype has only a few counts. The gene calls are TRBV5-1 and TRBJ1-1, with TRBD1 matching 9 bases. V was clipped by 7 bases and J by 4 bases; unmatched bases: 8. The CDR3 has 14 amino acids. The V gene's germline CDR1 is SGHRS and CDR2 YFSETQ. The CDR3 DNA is TGCGCCAGCTGCCGGGACAGGGCGAGCACTGAAGCTTTCTTT. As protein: CASCRDRASTEAFF. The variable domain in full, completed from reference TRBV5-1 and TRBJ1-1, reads KAGVTQTPRYLIKTRGQQVTLSCSPISGHRSVSWYQQTPGQGLQFLFEYFSETQRNKGNFPGRFSGRQFSNSRSEMNVSTLELGDSALYLCASCRDRASTEAFFGQGTRLTVV.

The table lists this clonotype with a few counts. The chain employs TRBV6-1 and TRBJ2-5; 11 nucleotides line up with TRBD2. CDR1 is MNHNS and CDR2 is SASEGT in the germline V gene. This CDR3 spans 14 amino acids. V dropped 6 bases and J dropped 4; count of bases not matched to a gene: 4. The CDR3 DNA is TGTGCCAGCAGACTAGCGGGAGACCCAGAGACCCAGTACTTC. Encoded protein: CASRLAGDPETQYF.

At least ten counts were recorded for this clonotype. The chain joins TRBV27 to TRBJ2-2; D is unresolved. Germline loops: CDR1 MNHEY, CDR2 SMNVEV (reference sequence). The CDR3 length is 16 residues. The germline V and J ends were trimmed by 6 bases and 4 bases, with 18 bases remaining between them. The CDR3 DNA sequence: TGTGCCAGCAGCCAAGGACCGGGTCTAGGCACCGGGGAGCTGTTTTTT. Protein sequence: CASSQGPGLGTGELFF.

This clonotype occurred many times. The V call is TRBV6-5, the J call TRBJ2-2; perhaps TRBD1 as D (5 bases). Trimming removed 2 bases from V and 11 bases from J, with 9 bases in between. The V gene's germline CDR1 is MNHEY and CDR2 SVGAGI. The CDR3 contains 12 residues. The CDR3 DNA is TGTGCCAGCAGTTACGGGGCGAATGAGCTGTTTTTT. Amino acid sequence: CASSYGANELFF.

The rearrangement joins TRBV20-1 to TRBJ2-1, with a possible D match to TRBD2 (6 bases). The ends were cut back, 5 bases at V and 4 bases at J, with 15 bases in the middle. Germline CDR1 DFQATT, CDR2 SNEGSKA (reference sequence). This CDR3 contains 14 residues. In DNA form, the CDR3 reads TGCAGTGCTCTTTGGGGACTGGGGTACAATGAGCAGTTCTTC. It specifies CSALWGLGYNEQFF.

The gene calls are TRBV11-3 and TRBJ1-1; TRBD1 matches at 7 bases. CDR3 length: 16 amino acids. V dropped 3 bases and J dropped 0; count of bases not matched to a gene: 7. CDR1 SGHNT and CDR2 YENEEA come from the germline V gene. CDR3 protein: CASSFRQGKLNTEAFF. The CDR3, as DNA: TGTGCCAGCAGCTTTCGACAGGGAAAACTGAACACTGAAGCTTTCTTT.

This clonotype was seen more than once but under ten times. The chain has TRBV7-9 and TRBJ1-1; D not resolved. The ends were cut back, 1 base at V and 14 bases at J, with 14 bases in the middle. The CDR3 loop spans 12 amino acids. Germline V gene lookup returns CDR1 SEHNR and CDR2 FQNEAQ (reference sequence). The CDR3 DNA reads TGTGCCAGCAGCTTAGAAGACGGTAACAGCTTCTTT. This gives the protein CASSLEDGNSFF. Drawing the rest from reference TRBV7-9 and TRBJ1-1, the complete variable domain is DTGVSQNPRHKITKRGQNVTFRCDPISEHNRLYWYRQTLGQGPEFLTYFQNEAQLEKSRLLSDRFSAERPKGSFSTLEIQRTEQGDSAMYLCASSLEDGNSFFGQGTRLTVV.

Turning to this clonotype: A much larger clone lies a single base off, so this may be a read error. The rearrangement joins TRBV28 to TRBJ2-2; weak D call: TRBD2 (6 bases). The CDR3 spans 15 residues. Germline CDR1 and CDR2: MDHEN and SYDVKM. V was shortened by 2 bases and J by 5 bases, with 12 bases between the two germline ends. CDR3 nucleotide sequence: TGTGCCAGCAGTTTACCATTGAGCGGGACCGGGGAGCTGTTTTTT. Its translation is CASSLPLSGTGELFF. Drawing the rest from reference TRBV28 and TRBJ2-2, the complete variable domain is DVKVTQSSRYLVKRTGEKVFLECVQDMDHENMFWYRQDPGLGLRLIYFSYDVKMKEKGDIPEGYSVSREKKERFSLILESASTNQTSMYLCASSLPLSGTGELFFGEGSRLTVL.

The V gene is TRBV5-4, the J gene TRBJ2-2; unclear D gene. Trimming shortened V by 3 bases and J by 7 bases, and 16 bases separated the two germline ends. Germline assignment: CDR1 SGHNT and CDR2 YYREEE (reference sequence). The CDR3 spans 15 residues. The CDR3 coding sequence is TGTGCCAGCAGCTCCGCCCTAGGTATCGGCGGGGAGCTGTTTTTT. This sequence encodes CASSSALGIGGELFF.